The 14 T cell receptor beta chains presented below share a single source sample, sequenced in a study of blood T cell repertoires in COVID-19. Repertoires were generated with immunoSEQ multiplex PCR, while TCRdb's copy carries only in-frame clones and drops some. Of roughly 180,000 clones listed, 83% are singletons. Sequencing was performed on PBMCs or T cells enriched from blood (not recorded which). These receptors came from a woman in her forties or fifties who had recovered from COVID-19.

The gene calls are TRBV6-4 and TRBJ1-3, with 10 bases lining up with TRBD1. The CDR3 extends over 15 amino acids. After removal of 11 bases from V and 0 bases from J, the junction contained 7 bases not matched to a gene. Germline V gene lookup returns CDR1 MRHNA and CDR2 SNTAGT. The CDR3 loop is CARWDRGLSGNTIYF. The CDR3 coding sequence is TGTGCCCGTTGGGACAGGGGTCTCTCTGGAAACACCATATATTTT.

V usage is TRBV28 and J usage is TRBJ1-5; D is uncertain. Germline CDR1 and CDR2: MDHEN and SYDVKM. This CDR3 has 13 residues. Trimming pared 6 bases from V and 7 bases from J, leaving 13 bases between. The CDR3 DNA sequence: TGTGCCAGCAGGCCTACTTTAAGCCAGCCCCAGCATTTT. Residues: CASRPTLSQPQHF.

J is TRBJ2-3 and V is TRBV5-6; 7 bases fit TRBD1. CDR3 length equals 12 residues. V gave up 4 bases and J gave up 15 bases; unmatched junction bases: 11. Germline values: CDR1 SGHDT, CDR2 YYEEEE. CDR3: CASSPRGQGEYF. The CDR3 DNA reads TGTGCCAGCAGCCCCCGCGGCCAGGGGGAATATTTT.

The chain has TRBV7-2 and TRBJ1-4, with D maybe TRBD1 (6 bases). Germline V CDR1 and CDR2: SGHTA, FQGNSA. V dropped 5 bases and J dropped 0 bases, with 13 bases sitting between them. The CDR3 covers 16 residues. CDR3 bases: TGTGCCAGCAGCACCTCCAGGGGTTCAACTAATGAAAAACTGTTTTTT. This translates into CASSTSRGSTNEKLFF.

The chain couples TRBV3-1 (or the pseudogene TRBV3-2) to TRBJ1-2; D perhaps matches TRBD1 (5 bases). The germline V gene encodes CDR1 LGHDT and CDR2 YNNKEL (reference sequence). CDR3 size: 17 residues. V was trimmed by 4 bases and J by 3 bases, leaving 21 bases between them. CDR3 amino acids: CASSPSPGDREDYGYTF. In DNA, the CDR3 is TGTGCCAGCAGCCCCTCCCCGGGGGACCGCGAGGACTATGGCTACACCTTC.

About this clone: The identical CDR3 is also encoded by other nucleotide sequences in the sample. The J gene is TRBJ2-2, the V gene TRBV12-3 or TRBV12-4; D is unresolved. The CDR3 extends over 12 amino acids. V lost 3 bases and J 6 bases, leaving 5 bases between the germline ends. The CDR3 sequence is CASSFIPGELFF. DNA of the CDR3: TGTGCCAGCAGTTTTATCCCCGGGGAGCTGTTTTTT.

CDR3 region: CASKGGNYGYTF. CDR3 sequence (DNA): TGTGCCAGCAAAGGGGGAAACTATGGCTACACCTTC. This sequence joins TRBV2 and TRBJ1-2; a weak D match, TRBD1 (6 bases). V was trimmed by 7 bases and J by 2 bases, leaving 8 bases between them. Germline V gene lookup returns CDR1 SNHLY and CDR2 FYNNEI. The CDR3 sequence is 12 residues long. Combining the CDR3 with reference TRBV2 and TRBJ1-2 gives the whole variable domain EPEVTQTPSHQVTQMGQEVILRCVPISNHLYFYWYRQILGQKVEFLVSFYNNEISEKSEIFDDQFSVERPDGSNFTLKIRSTKLEDSAMYFCASKGGNYGYTFGSGTRLTVV.

V and J are TRBV20-1 and TRBJ1-2, with D tentatively TRBD1 (5 bases). V was cut by 7 bases and J by 4 bases, with 7 bases left in between. The CDR3 length is 10 residues. Per the germline V gene, CDR1 is DFQATT and CDR2 is SNEGSKA (reference sequence). CDR3 loop: CSVQGYGYTF. DNA for the CDR3: TGCAGTGTCCAGGGCTATGGCTACACCTTC.

The chain is built from TRBV6-5 and TRBJ2-1; 9 bases agree with TRBD2. The germline V gene has CDR1 MNHEY and CDR2 SVGAGI. CDR3 length equals 16 residues. The V segment lost 2 bases and the J segment 9 bases; nucleotides outside the gene matches: 11. The chain's CDR3 is CASSYVAGVDFSEQFF. In DNA form, the CDR3 reads TGTGCCAGCAGTTACGTAGCGGGAGTTGATTTTAGTGAGCAGTTCTTC.

The V and J genes are TRBV30 and TRBJ1-1; a weak D match, TRBD1 (6 bases). V lost 3 bases and J lost 0, with 14 bases in between. The germline V gene encodes CDR1 GTSNPN and CDR2 SVGIG (reference sequence). This CDR3 is built from 15 residues. CDR3 bases: TGTGCCTGGAGGCCCGGGGGGGGCGTGAACACTGAAGCTTTCTTT. It is translated as CAWRPGGGVNTEAFF. The full variable domain, rest sourced from reference TRBV30 and TRBJ1-1, is SQTIHQWPATLVQPVGSPLSLECTVEGTSNPNLYWYRQAAGRGLQLLFYSVGIGQISSEVPQNLSASRPQDRQFILSSKKLLLSDSGFYLCAWRPGGGVNTEAFFGQGTRLTVV.

The gene calls are TRBV27 and TRBJ2-7; perhaps TRBD2 as D (6 bases). Germline CDR1 and CDR2: MNHEY and SMNVEV (reference sequence). V was shortened by 2 bases and J by 6 bases, with 14 bases between the two germline ends. The CDR3 is made up of 14 amino acids. CDR3 sequence reads: CASSLGGERSEQYV. CDR3 DNA: TGTGCCAGCAGTTTAGGCGGGGAGAGGTCCGAGCAGTACGTC.

This sequence joins TRBV7-9 and TRBJ1-1, with TRBD1 identical over 8 bases. V gave up 3 bases and J gave up 4 bases; unmatched junction bases: 4. Per the germline V gene, CDR1 is SEHNR and CDR2 is FQNEAQ (reference sequence). This CDR3 comprises 14 residues. The CDR3 loop is CASSLAGQGTEAFF. The DNA for the CDR3 is TGTGCCAGCAGCTTGGCTGGACAGGGCACTGAAGCTTTCTTT.

The chain is built from TRBV12-3 or TRBV12-4 and TRBJ2-1; D may be TRBD2 (5 bases). CDR3 length: 11 amino acids. The germline V and J ends were trimmed by 2 bases and 10 bases, with 6 bases remaining between them. CDR3 bases: TGTGCCAGCAGTTTATTAGCGGAGCAGTTCTTC. Protein: CASSLLAEQFF.

The chain has TRBV28 and TRBJ2-7, with 8 nucleotides matching TRBD1. V was clipped by 8 bases and J by 5 bases; unmatched bases: 11. This CDR3 comprises 14 residues. CDR1 is MDHEN and CDR2 is SYDVKM in the germline V gene. The CDR3 reads CASASGGKGHEQYV. CDR3 nucleotide sequence: TGTGCCAGCGCTTCAGGGGGCAAAGGACACGAGCAGTACGTC.